The T cell receptor (beta chain) described here comes from a study of cytomegalovirus exposure and HLA in healthy donors. Concerning this clone: Its matching antigen is unknown.

Amplification used 60 Vbeta primers and 13 Jbeta primers. Libraries were prepared by immunoSEQ multiplex PCR; TCRdb keeps only in-frame clonotypes and omits some of them. The table has some 130,000 clones, 65% to 90% seen once. The CDR3 has 15 amino acids. CDR1 and CDR2 from the germline V gene are SEHNR and FQNEAQ (reference sequence). J gave up 6 bases and V 6 bases, and 11 bases lay outside the gene matches. The study, taken as a whole, reports: Among the sequence variants, a highly shared cluster was likely an artifact of sequencing.

The chain links TRBV7-9 to TRBJ2-1; 7 bases map to TRBD1. The sequence was obtained from a male donor in good health and CMV-seropositive. The sample was PBMCs. This chain's CDR3 is CASSRDRVLVNEQFF. The CDR3 nucleotides read TGTGCCAGCAGTCGAGACAGGGTATTGGTCAATGAGCAGTTCTTC.